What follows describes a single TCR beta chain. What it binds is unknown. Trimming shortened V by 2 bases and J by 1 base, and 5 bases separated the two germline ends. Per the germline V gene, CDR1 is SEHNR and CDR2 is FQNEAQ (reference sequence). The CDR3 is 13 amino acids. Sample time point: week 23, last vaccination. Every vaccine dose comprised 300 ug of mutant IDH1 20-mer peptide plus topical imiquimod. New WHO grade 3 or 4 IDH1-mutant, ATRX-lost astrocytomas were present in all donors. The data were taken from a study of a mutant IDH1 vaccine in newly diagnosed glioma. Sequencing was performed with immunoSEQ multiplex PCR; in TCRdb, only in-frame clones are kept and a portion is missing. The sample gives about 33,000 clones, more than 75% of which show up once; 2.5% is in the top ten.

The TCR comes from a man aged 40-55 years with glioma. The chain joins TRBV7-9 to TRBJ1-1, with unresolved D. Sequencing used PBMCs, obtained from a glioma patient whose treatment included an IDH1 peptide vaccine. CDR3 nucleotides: TGTGCCAGCAGCTTAATGGGGAACACTGAAGCTTTCTTT. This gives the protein CASSLMGNTEAFF. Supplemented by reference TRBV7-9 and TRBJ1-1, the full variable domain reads DTGVSQNPRHKITKRGQNVTFRCDPISEHNRLYWYRQTLGQGPEFLTYFQNEAQLEKSRLLSDRFSAERPKGSFSTLEIQRTEQGDSAMYLCASSLMGNTEAFFGQGTRLTVV.